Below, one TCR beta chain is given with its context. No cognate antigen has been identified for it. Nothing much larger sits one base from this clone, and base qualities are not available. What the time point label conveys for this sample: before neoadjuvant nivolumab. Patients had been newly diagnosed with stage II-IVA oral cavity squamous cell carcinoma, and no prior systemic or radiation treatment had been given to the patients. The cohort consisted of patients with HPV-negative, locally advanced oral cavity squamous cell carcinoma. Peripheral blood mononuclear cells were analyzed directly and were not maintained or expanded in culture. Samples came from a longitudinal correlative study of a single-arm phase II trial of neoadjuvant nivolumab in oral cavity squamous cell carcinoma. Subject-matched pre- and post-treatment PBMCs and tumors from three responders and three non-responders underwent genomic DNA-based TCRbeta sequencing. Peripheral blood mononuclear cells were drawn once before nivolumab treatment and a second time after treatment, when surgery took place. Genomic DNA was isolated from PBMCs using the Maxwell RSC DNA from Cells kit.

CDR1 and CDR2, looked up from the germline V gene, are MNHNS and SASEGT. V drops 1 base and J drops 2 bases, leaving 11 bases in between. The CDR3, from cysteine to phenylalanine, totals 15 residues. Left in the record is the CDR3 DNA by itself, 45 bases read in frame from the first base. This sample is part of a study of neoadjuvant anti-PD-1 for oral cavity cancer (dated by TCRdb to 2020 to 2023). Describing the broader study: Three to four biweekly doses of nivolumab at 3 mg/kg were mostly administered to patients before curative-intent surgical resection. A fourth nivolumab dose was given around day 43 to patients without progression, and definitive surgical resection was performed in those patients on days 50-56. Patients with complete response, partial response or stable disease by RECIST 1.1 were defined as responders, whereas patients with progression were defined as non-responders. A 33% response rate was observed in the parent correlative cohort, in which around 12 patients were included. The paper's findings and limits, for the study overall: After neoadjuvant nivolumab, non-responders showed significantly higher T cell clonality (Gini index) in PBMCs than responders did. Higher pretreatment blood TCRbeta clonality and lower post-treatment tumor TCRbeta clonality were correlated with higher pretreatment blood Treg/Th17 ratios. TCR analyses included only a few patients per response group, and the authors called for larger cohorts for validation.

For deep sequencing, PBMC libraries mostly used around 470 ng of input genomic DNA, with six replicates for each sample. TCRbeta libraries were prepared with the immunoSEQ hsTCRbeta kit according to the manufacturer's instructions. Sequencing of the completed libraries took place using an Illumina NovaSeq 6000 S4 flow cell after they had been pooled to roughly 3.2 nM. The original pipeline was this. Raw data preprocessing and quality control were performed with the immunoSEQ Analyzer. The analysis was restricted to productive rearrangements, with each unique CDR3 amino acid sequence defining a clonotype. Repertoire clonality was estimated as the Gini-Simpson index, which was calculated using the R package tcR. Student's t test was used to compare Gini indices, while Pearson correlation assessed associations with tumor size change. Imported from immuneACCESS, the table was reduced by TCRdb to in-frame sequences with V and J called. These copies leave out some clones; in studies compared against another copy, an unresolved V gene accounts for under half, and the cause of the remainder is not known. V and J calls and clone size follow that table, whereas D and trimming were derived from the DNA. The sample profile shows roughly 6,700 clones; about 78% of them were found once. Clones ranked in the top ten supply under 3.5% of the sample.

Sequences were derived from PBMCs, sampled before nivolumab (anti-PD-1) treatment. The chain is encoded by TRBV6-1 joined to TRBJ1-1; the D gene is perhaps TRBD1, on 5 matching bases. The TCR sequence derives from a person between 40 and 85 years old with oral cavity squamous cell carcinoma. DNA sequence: TGTGCCAGCAGTGAAGGAGTGGGGGGTAACACTGAAGCTTTCTTT. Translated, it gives CASSEGVGGNTEAFF.